These 17 T cell receptor beta chains were sequenced from one sample in a study of T cells in localized non-small cell lung cancer. Sequencing used immunoSEQ multiplex PCR; TCRdb keeps in-frame clones, though not all of them. Among more than 100,000 clones, roughly nine tenths were seen once, and the ten largest hold about 1.5%. This specimen was peripheral blood, taken before any cancer treatment. The receptors shown here come from a female donor older than 55 with stage I lung adenocarcinoma.

The rearrangement joins TRBV5-1 to TRBJ2-5; a weak D match, TRBD2 (5 bases). The V and J ends lost 5 bases and 3 bases respectively, with 11 bases between them. The CDR3 spans 13 residues. CDR1 is SGHRS, CDR2 YFSETQ, per germline. As DNA, the CDR3 is TGCGCCAGCAGATTAGCGAGAGAAGAGACCCAGTACTTC. Its protein is CASRLAREETQYF. The variable domain in full, with the rest retrieved from reference TRBV5-1 and TRBJ2-5, is KAGVTQTPRYLIKTRGQQVTLSCSPISGHRSVSWYQQTPGQGLQFLFEYFSETQRNKGNFPGRFSGRQFSNSRSEMNVSTLELGDSALYLCASRLAREETQYFGPGTRLLVL.

The V and J genes are TRBV6-5 and TRBJ2-3; no firm D call. The length of the CDR3 is 13 residues. Per the germline V gene, CDR1 is MNHEY and CDR2 is SVGAGI. Trimming stripped 5 bases from V and 4 bases from J, with 10 bases between. CDR3 nucleotides: TGTGCCAGCAGTAAAAGACTGGCAGATACGCAGTATTTT. Translation gives CASSKRLADTQYF.

This rearrangement joins TRBV4-2 to TRBJ2-3, with D maybe TRBD1 (5 bases). Trimming took 2 bases from V and 2 from J, leaving 8 bases between them. The CDR3 runs 14 residues. The germline gives CDR1 LGHNA, CDR2 YNFKEQ. The CDR3 DNA follows: TGTGCCAGCAGCCAACCGGACACCACAGATACGCAGTATTTT. Its protein product is CASSQPDTTDTQYF.

This rearrangement joins TRBV18 to TRBJ2-3, with D unclear. With 2 bases removed from V and 2 bases from J, the gap between germline ends came to 5 bases. Germline V gives CDR1 KGHSH, CDR2 LQKENI. This CDR3 spans 13 amino acids. The DNA of the CDR3 is TGTGCCAGCTCACCAGGAGCCACAGATACGCAGTATTTT. Its protein product is CASSPGATDTQYF.

The V call is TRBV2, the J call TRBJ2-5; D may be TRBD1 or TRBD2 (5 bases each). The ends were cut back, 8 bases at V and 1 base at J, with 11 bases in the middle. This CDR3 spans 13 amino acids. Germline values: CDR1 SNHLY, CDR2 FYNNEI. Here the CDR3 DNA reads TGTGCCAGCGGGACGACTACCCAAGAGACCCAGTACTTC. It is translated as CASGTTTQETQYF.

J is TRBJ2-1 and V is TRBV7-3; 8 bases agree with TRBD2. The CDR3 has 15 residues. V shed 0 bases and J 3 bases; nucleotides not matched to a gene: 1. Germline V gene sequence: CDR1 SGHTA, CDR2 FQGTGA. The CDR3, as DNA: TGTGCCAGCAGCTTAACTAGCGGGATCTACAATGAGCAGTTCTTC. Protein sequence: CASSLTSGIYNEQFF.

This chain connects TRBV6-5 to TRBJ1-1, with 8 bases lining up with TRBD1. The germline V gene encodes CDR1 MNHEY and CDR2 SVGAGI. The CDR3 has 15 amino acids. J lost 4 bases, V lost 4 bases, and 8 bases had no gene match. CDR3 nucleotides: TGTGCCAGCAGTTCACCAGGGGGCTTGGGCACTGAAGCTTTCTTT. Its translation is CASSSPGGLGTEAFF.

This chain uses TRBV6-6 with TRBJ2-7; 10 nucleotides line up with TRBD2. The CDR3 runs 16 residues. Germline V gene lookup returns CDR1 MNHNY and CDR2 SVGAGI (reference sequence). V lost 6 bases, J lost 1 base, and 9 bases stayed unmatched. CDR3 sequence: CASREAAGGPSYEQYF. The CDR3 nucleotides are TGTGCCAGCAGGGAGGCAGCGGGAGGGCCATCCTACGAGCAGTACTTC.

The chain couples TRBV10-2 to TRBJ1-5, with 11 bases identical to TRBD1. Unmatched junction bases numbered 7, after V lost 0 bases and J lost 6 bases. The V gene's germline CDR1 is WSHSY and CDR2 SAAADI. The CDR3 consists of 17 residues. The DNA of the CDR3 is TGCGCCAGCAGTGAGTCAGGACAGGGGGCAGGTAGTCAGCCCCAGCATTTT. It encodes CASSESGQGAGSQPQHF.

The V and J genes are TRBV11-2 and TRBJ2-1; D perhaps matches TRBD2 (6 bases). The CDR3 length is 16 residues. The V end lost 1 base, the J end lost 5 bases, and 15 bases lay between the germline ends. From germline, CDR1 is SGHAT and CDR2 FQNNGV. The CDR3 here is CASSLVGAGLDNEQFF. CDR3 coding DNA: TGTGCCAGCAGCTTAGTCGGGGCGGGGCTTGACAATGAGCAGTTCTTC.

The gene calls are TRBV6-1 and TRBJ2-6; D is undetermined. Deletions cut 8 bases from V and 4 bases from J, with 9 bases between. Germline CDR1 MNHNS, CDR2 SASEGT. This CDR3 has 13 amino acids. As DNA, the CDR3 is TGTGCCAGCGGATCAATAGGGGCCAACGTCCTGACTTTC. This codes for CASGSIGANVLTF.

This clone was detected only once. J is TRBJ2-5 and V is TRBV2; TRBD1 matches 7 bases. Germline assignment: CDR1 SNHLY and CDR2 FYNNEI. V lost 4 bases, J lost 2 bases, and 4 bases stayed unmatched. This CDR3 comprises 14 residues. CDR3 bases: TGTGCCAGCAGTGGGACAGGCCCGCAAGAGACCCAGTACTTC. Translated, it gives CASSGTGPQETQYF.

V usage is TRBV19 and J usage is TRBJ2-7; D not certain. This CDR3 is 11 amino acids long. V shed 3 bases and J shed 10 bases, with 10 bases lying between them. Germline-derived CDR1 and CDR2 are LNHDA and SQIVND (reference sequence). The DNA for the CDR3 is TGTGCCAGTAGTATCGGCGGATTACAGTACTTC. Its protein is CASSIGGLQYF.

This sequence joins TRBV14 and TRBJ1-3; TRBD1 is a possible D gene (5 bases). With 4 bases removed from V and 0 bases from J, the gap between germline ends came to 13 bases. The germline V gene has CDR1 SGHDN and CDR2 FVKESK. The CDR3 is made up of 16 amino acids. The DNA for the CDR3 is TGTGCCAGCAGCCGGAGGGACTCGAGCTCTGGAAACACCATATATTTT. Protein product: CASSRRDSSSGNTIYF.

This chain connects TRBV27 to TRBJ2-3; 7 bases agree with TRBD1. The germline V gene encodes CDR1 MNHEY and CDR2 SMNVEV (reference sequence). V shed 5 bases and J 2 bases; nucleotides not matched to a gene: 7. The CDR3 spans 15 residues. In nucleotides, the CDR3 is TGTGCCAGCAGTCGTCCGGGACAGAACACAGATACGCAGTATTTT. It encodes CASSRPGQNTDTQYF.

The chain has TRBV28 and TRBJ2-4; tentative D call: TRBD2 (6 bases). V lost 6 bases, J lost 11 bases, and 23 bases lay in between. The CDR3 length is 15 residues. Looked up from germline, CDR1 is MDHEN and CDR2 is SYDVKM. In nucleotides, the CDR3 is TGTGCCAGCAGCCCGAGTAACGGACTACGGAAAGTTCAGTACTTC. Protein product: CASSPSNGLRKVQYF.

The chain is built from TRBV18 and TRBJ1-4; 9 bases agree with TRBD1. The CDR3 sequence is 14 residues long. V dropped 4 bases and J dropped 4; count of bases not matched to a gene: 1. Germline assignment: CDR1 KGHSH and CDR2 LQKENI. The CDR3 DNA reads TGTGCCAGCTCACGGGACAGGGATAATGAAAAACTGTTTTTT. Encoded protein: CASSRDRDNEKLFF.